A single T cell receptor beta chain is shown here with its context. As yet, its antigen is unknown. Thyroid ultrasound, orbital computed tomography, clinical symptoms, and serum thyroxine and TRAb underpinned diagnoses. PBMCs came from more than 8.5 ml fresh peripheral blood. The data belong to a study of T cells in Graves' hyperthyroidism and ophthalmopathy. Whole-study findings and limits: Model predictions of ophthalmopathy came a median approximately 6.2 months before onset. Blood also carried most thyroid clonotypes expanded above 0.001.

It was RNA transcripts that yielded the amplified TCR beta CDR3 regions. HTBI primers were the set used in a first-round RT-PCR of the TCR CDR3. In TCRdb, the multiplex PCR reads were re-called with MiXCR into one record per CDR3 protein. The table lists 400,000 to 600,000 distinct CDR3 sequences, approximately 16% of them singletons, with about 29% in the top ten. V was trimmed by 6 bases and J by 11 bases, leaving 15 bases between them. The CDR3 consists of 12 residues. Germline V lookup: CDR1 MDHEN, CDR2 SYDVKM. This chain uses TRBV28 with TRBJ2-3; either TRBD1 or TRBD2 may supply D (5 bases each). Sequencing was performed on blood. The receptor's source is a woman in her twenties or thirties with Graves' ophthalmopathy. For the CDR3, the DNA is TGTGCCAGCAGAGAGGGGAGCAAGGGGCAGTATTTT. Protein sequence: CASREGSKGQYF.